Each of the 17 T cell receptor beta chains below was sequenced from the same sample in a study of CD8+CD57+ T cells in acquired aplastic anemia (dated by TCRdb to between 2017 and 2018). Sequencing took place on an Illumina HiSeq 2000. Genomic DNA was used as template for profiling of TCR beta VDJ combinations and CDR3 sequences. Starting from the raw public reads, TCRdb applied fastp trimming at Q25, assembled clones with MiXCR and retained in-frame beta chains. Every distinct CDR3 protein forms one entry, paired with its most common genes and DNA. This sample comprises fewer than 200,000 distinct CDR3 sequences, 48% of them detected only once. 10% to 15% of the sample goes to the ten largest clones. Flow cytometry had shown CD8+CD57+ cell expansion in the patients selected for sequencing. Sequencing input: sorted CD4+, CD8+, or CD8+CD57+ T cells (not recorded which) from PBMCs. The receptors were gathered from a human donor with aplastic anemia.

The CDR3 reads CASSHLGQGTNEQFF. Written as DNA, the CDR3 is TGTGCCAGCAGCCACTTGGGACAGGGGACCAATGAGCAGTTCTTC. The chain combines TRBV14 with TRBJ2-1; TRBD1 agrees at 10 bases. The CDR3 runs 15 residues. Trimming at V came to 3 bases and at J to 6 bases, leaving 5 bases not matched to a gene. Germline loops: CDR1 SGHDN, CDR2 FVKESK.

The chain joins TRBV10-3 to TRBJ1-6, with D unresolved. CDR1 and CDR2 (germline): ENHRY, SYGVKD. The CDR3 totals 13 residues. The ends were cut back, 6 bases at V and 7 bases at J, with 10 bases in the middle. Here the CDR3 DNA reads TGTGCCATCAGGGACGGATTGAATTCACCCCTCCACTTT. Amino acid sequence: CAIRDGLNSPLHF.

This clonotype was detected ten times or more. The V gene is TRBV5-6, the J gene TRBJ2-2; D gene uncertain. Germline CDR1 and CDR2: SGHDT and YYEEEE. This CDR3 is 15 amino acids long. The germline V and J ends were trimmed by 4 bases and 3 bases, with 13 bases remaining between them. The CDR3 region is CASSPLGSDTGELFF. The CDR3 DNA sequence: TGTGCCAGCAGCCCGCTGGGTTCTGACACCGGGGAGCTGTTTTTT. Full variable domain (outside the CDR3, taken from reference TRBV5-6 and TRBJ2-2): DAGVTQSPTHLIKTRGQQVTLRCSPKSGHDTVSWYQQALGQGPQFIFQYYEEEERQRGNFPDRFSGHQFPNYSSELNVNALLLGDSALYLCASSPLGSDTGELFFGEGSRLTVL.

This clonotype was detected a few times. Here the CDR3 DNA reads TGCAGCGTTGAAGGCGCAGGTATTATGAACACTGAAGCTTTCTTT. It codes for CSVEGAGIMNTEAFF. The J gene is TRBJ1-1, the V gene TRBV29-1, with D hard to call. Germline V gene lookup returns CDR1 SQVTM and CDR2 ANQGSEA. V gave up 1 base and J gave up 0 bases, with 12 bases separating them. The length of the CDR3 is 15 residues. Full variable domain (outside the CDR3, taken from reference TRBV29-1 and TRBJ1-1): SAVISQKPSRDICQRGTSLTIQCQVDSQVTMMFWYRQQPGQSLTLIATANQGSEATYESGFVIDKFPISRPNLTFSTLTVSNMSPEDSSIYLCSVEGAGIMNTEAFFGQGTRLTVV.

The rearrangement joins TRBV10-3 to TRBJ2-2; perhaps TRBD2 as D (6 bases). Deletions cut 2 bases from V and 5 bases from J, with 15 bases between. There are 16 residues in the CDR3. Germline V gene data show CDR1 as ENHRY and CDR2 as SYGVKD. The CDR3 is CAISEIGVAATGELFF. CDR3 nucleotides: TGTGCCATCAGTGAGATCGGGGTAGCGGCTACCGGGGAGCTGTTTTTT.

The CDR3 region is CATKPGGPNEQFF. The DNA for the CDR3 is TGTGCCACCAAACCGGGAGGGCCGAATGAGCAGTTCTTC. This chain links TRBV7-9 with TRBJ2-1; TRBD2 matches 8 bases. The CDR3 loop spans 13 amino acids. J was trimmed by 7 bases and V by 10 bases; bases with no gene match: 9. Germline CDR1 reads SEHNR; CDR2 reads FQNEAQ (reference sequence).

This clonotype was observed a single time. CDR3 bases: TGTGCCATCTCCGGGACTAGCGTCACCGGGGAGCTGTTTTTT. This codes for CAISGTSVTGELFF. The chain combines TRBV10-3 with TRBJ2-2, with 10 bases aligning to TRBD2. J gave up 4 bases and V 8 bases, and 4 bases lay outside the gene matches. The germline V gene has CDR1 ENHRY and CDR2 SYGVKD. The CDR3 is 14 residues long.

This clonotype appeared once. The J gene is TRBJ1-6, the V gene TRBV20-1; possible D gene TRBD1, 6 bases. The CDR3 totals 13 residues. Trimming pared 6 bases from V and 7 bases from J, leaving 13 bases between. CDR1 is DFQATT, CDR2 SNEGSKA, per germline (reference sequence). The DNA of the CDR3 is TGCAGTGCGCCCACAGGGTTCAATTCACCCCTCCACTTT. Translated: CSAPTGFNSPLHF.

The chain employs TRBV15 and TRBJ1-4; unclear D gene. The germline CDR1 and CDR2 sequences are LNHNV and YYDKDF (reference sequence). CDR3 length equals 15 residues. The V end was cut by 5 bases, the J end by 6 bases, with 16 bases between. The DNA of the CDR3 is TGTGCCACCAGCGGACCGAGGACCGAGGATGAAAAACTGTTTTTT. Residues: CATSGPRTEDEKLFF.

This clonotype was seen at least ten times. The chain carries TRBV2 and TRBJ2-7; 11 bases are shared with TRBD2. This CDR3 contains 14 residues. J gave up 3 bases and V 4 bases, and 2 bases lay outside the gene matches. Germline values: CDR1 SNHLY, CDR2 FYNNEI. CDR3: CASSGLAGHYEQYF. The CDR3 DNA is TGTGCCAGCAGTGGACTAGCGGGGCACTACGAGCAGTACTTC.

The V call is TRBV15, the J call TRBJ1-2; tentative D call: TRBD1 (5 bases). Deletions cut 0 bases from V and 4 bases from J, with 9 bases between. Germline-derived CDR1 and CDR2 are LNHNV and YYDKDF (reference sequence). There are 14 residues in the CDR3. In DNA form, the CDR3 reads TGTGCCACCAGCAGAGAAACAGGCCCCTATGGCTACACCTTC. Protein product: CATSRETGPYGYTF. Combining the CDR3 with reference TRBV15 and TRBJ1-2 gives the whole variable domain DAMVIQNPRYQVTQFGKPVTLSCSQTLNHNVMYWYQQKSSQAPKLLFHYYDKDFNNEADTPDNFQSRRPNTSFCFLDIRSPGLGDTAMYLCATSRETGPYGYTFGSGTRLTVV.

In this sample, this clonotype turned up many times. The V and J genes are TRBV5-1 and TRBJ1-5; D unresolved. Germline loops: CDR1 SGHRS, CDR2 YFSETQ. The CDR3 contains 15 residues. V lost 5 bases and J 1 base, leaving 13 bases between the germline ends. The DNA of the CDR3 is TGCGCCAGCAGAGATGGGTCCGGGAGCAATCAGCCCCAGCATTTT. It codes for CASRDGSGSNQPQHF.

This clonotype has at least ten counts. The chain links TRBV29-1 to TRBJ2-3, with 8 bases that match TRBD1. This CDR3 comprises 14 residues. In germline, CDR1 is SQVTM, CDR2 ANQGSEA. Trimming cost V 4 bases and J 2 bases; bases outside gene matches: 5. The CDR3 DNA reads as TGCAGCGTTGGAGGGACAGGACCCACAGATACGCAGTATTTT. Translating gives CSVGGTGPTDTQYF.

This clonotype showed up just a few times. V usage is TRBV4-1 and J usage is TRBJ2-7; maybe TRBD1 (5 bases). V lost 0 bases and J lost 5, with 20 bases in between. CDR1 and CDR2 from the germline V gene are MGHRA and YSYEKL. The length of the CDR3 is 17 residues. CDR3 DNA sequence: TGCGCCAGCAGCCAAGATCGAGGCAGGGTGGGGTATAACGAGCAGTACTTC. It specifies CASSQDRGRVGYNEQYF.

For this clonotype: This may be a read error, as it is one base from a much larger clone. This likely comes from a read error, as the CDR3 has no conserved phenylalanine or tryptophan at its end. The chain joins TRBV14 to TRBJ2-5; 12 bases map to TRBD2. Germline trimming cut 4 bases from V and 5 bases from J; bases unmatched to any gene: 8. CDR1 and CDR2 (germline): SGHDN, FVKESK. The CDR3 has 16 amino acids. Here the CDR3 reads CASSPTSGGTGETQYS. DNA for the CDR3: TGTGCCAGCAGCCCCACTAGCGGGGGGACGGGCGAGACCCAGTACTCC.

Many counts were recorded for this clonotype. This CDR3 reads CASSPEGSGGSYEQYF. The CDR3 nucleotides read TGTGCCAGCAGCCCGGAAGGTAGCGGGGGCTCCTACGAGCAGTACTTC. The J gene is TRBJ2-7, the V gene TRBV9; 9 bases are shared with TRBD2. The CDR3 loop spans 16 amino acids. Germline CDR1 and CDR2: SGDLS and YYNGEE. J was trimmed by 0 bases and V by 4 bases; bases with no gene match: 8.

This clonotype was detected ten times or more. The chain links TRBV28 to TRBJ2-3; the match to TRBD2 covers 8 bases. Germline CDR1 and CDR2: MDHEN and SYDVKM. The CDR3 spans 14 residues. With V trimmed by 7 bases and J by 2 bases, 5 bases remained unmatched. This CDR3 is CASIRGGLTDTQYF. In nucleotides, the CDR3 is TGTGCCAGCATACGCGGGGGGCTCACAGATACGCAGTATTTT.